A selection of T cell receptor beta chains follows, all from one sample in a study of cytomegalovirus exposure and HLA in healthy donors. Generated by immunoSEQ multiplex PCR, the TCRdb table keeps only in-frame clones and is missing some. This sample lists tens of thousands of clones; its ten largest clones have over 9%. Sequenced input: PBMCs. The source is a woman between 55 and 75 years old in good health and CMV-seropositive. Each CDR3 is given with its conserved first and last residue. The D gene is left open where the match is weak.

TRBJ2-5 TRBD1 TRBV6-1 TGTGCCAGCAGTCGACAGGGGCCCCAAGAGACCCAGTACTTC CASSRQGPQETQYF
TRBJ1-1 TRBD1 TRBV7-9 TGTGCCAGCAGCCCTAAGACAGGGGAGGGGACTGAAGCTTTCTTT CASSPKTGEGTEAFF
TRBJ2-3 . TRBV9 TGTGCCAGCAGCGTAGCTGGGGAGGGCAGGGGTTATGAAGATACGCAGTATTTT CASSVAGEGRGYEDTQYF
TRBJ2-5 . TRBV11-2 TGTGCCAGCAGTGGGACAGCCGGGAGAGAGACCCAGTACTTC CASSGTAGRETQYF
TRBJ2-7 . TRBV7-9 TGTGCCAGCAGTCAGGACACCTACGAGCAGTACTTC CASSQDTYEQYF
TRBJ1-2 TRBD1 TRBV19 TGTGCCAGTAGTGACAGAAGGGGGCCGGATGGGGGCTACACCTTC CASSDRRGPDGGYTF
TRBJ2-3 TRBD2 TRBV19 TGTGCCAGTAGTGCGGGGGACGGCACAGATACGCAGTATTTT CASSAGDGTDTQYF
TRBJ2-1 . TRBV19 TGTGCCAGTAGTATAGATCAGTCCCATGAGCAGTTCTTC CASSIDQSHEQFF
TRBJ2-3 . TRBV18 TGTGCCAGCTCACCAACTGGACAGAGCACAGATACGCAGTATTTT CASSPTGQSTDTQYF
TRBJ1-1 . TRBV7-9 TGTGCCAGCAGCTCCGGAGGCACTGAAGCTTTCTTT CASSSGGTEAFF
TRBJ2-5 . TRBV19 TGTGCCAGTAGTTTAGGGGGGACTGCTTACTTC CASSLGGTAYF
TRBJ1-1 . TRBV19 TGTGCCAGTAGTGGCAGGGCTCGAGTCACTGAAGCTTTCTTT CASSGRARVTEAFF
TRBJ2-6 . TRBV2 TGTGCCAGCAGTGAGACTACTATACTCTTCAGACAAGGCAACGTCCTGACTTTC CASSETTILFRQGNVLTF
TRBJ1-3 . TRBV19 TGTGCCAGTACCTCGGACAGCTCTGGAAACACCATATATTTT CASTSDSSGNTIYF
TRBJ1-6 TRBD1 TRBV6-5 TGTGCCAGCAGTTCGACAGGGGAGGATTCACCCCTACACTTT CASSSTGEDSPLHF
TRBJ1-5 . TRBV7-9 TGTGCCAGCAGCTTGATGTACAGGGCCCCAAATAGCAATCAGCCCCAGCATTTT CASSLMYRAPNSNQPQHF
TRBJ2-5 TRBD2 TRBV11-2 TGTGCCAGCAGCTTAGGCGGGGGGCTCCAAGAGACCCAGTACTTC CASSLGGGLQETQYF
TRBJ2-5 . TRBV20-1 TGCAGTGCTAGCCCGGAAGAGACCCAGTACTTC CSASPEETQYF
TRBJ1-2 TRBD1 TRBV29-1 TGCAGCGCCAGGGACAGCGGCTACACCTTC CSARDSGYTF
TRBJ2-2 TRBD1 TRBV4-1 TGCGCCAGCAGCCCACCAGGGGGCGAGAACACCGGGGAGCTGTTTTTT CASSPPGGENTGELFF
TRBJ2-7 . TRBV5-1 TGCGCCAGCGGAAAGGGGGGGACCGCCACCTACGAGCAGTACTTC CASGKGGTATYEQYF
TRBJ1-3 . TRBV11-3 TGTGCCAGCAGCCCTCCGGAGGGGAGAAACACCATATATTTT CASSPPEGRNTIYF
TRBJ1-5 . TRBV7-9 TGTGCCAGCAGCTCGACGACAGTTCAGCCCCAGCATTTT CASSSTTVQPQHF
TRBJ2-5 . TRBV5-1 TGCGCCAGCAGCTTAAGAATTACAGGGTTTCGGGAGACCCAGTACTTC CASSLRITGFRETQYF
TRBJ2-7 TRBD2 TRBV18 TGTGCCAGCTCACGGACTAGCGGGGGGTCCTACGAGCAGTACTTC CASSRTSGGSYEQYF
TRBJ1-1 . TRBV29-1 TGCAGCGTTGAAGTCGCAGGGATGAACACTGAAGCTTTCTTT CSVEVAGMNTEAFF
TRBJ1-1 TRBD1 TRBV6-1 TGTGCCAGCCGATGGACAGGCCTGAACACTGAAGCTTTCTTT CASRWTGLNTEAFF
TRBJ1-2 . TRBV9 TGTGCCAGCAGCCTAACGGACACAAACTATGGCTACACCTTC CASSLTDTNYGYTF
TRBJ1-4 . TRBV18 TGTGCCAGCTCACCACGGGCAGCAACTAATGAAAAACTGTTTTTT CASSPRAATNEKLFF
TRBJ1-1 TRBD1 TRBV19 TGTGCCAGTAAGGGACAGACGAACACTGAAGCTTTCTTT CASKGQTNTEAFF
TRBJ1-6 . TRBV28 TGTGCCAGCACGCCCTATGATAATTCACCCCTCCACTTT CASTPYDNSPLHF
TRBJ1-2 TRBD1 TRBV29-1 TGCAGCGTTGCGACAGGGAACTATGGCTACACCTTC CSVATGNYGYTF
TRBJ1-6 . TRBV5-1 TGCGCCAGCAGCGTGGGGGACACTCGTGTGAATTCACCCCTCCACTTT CASSVGDTRVNSPLHF
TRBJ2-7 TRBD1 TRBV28 TGTGCCAGCAGTTTATCCCGACGACAGGGAATCCACGAGCAGTACTTC CASSLSRRQGIHEQYF
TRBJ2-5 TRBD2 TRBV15 TGTGCCACCAGCAGAGATCTAGCGGGGGGCTACCAAGAGACCCAGTACTTC CATSRDLAGGYQETQYF
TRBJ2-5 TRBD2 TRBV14 TGTGCCAGCAGCCCCCTCGGGCTAGCGGGGACCCAGTACTTC CASSPLGLAGTQYF
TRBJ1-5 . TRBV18 TGTGCCAGCGCACTAATATCGGGGGACGGCAATCAGCCCCAGCATTTT CASALISGDGNQPQHF
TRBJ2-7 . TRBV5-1 TGCGCCAGCAGCTTCCAGGGTCGCTCCTACGAGCAGTACTTC CASSFQGRSYEQYF
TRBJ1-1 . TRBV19 TGTGCCAGTAGTATGGGCAGGGAGAACACTGAAGCTTTCTTT CASSMGRENTEAFF
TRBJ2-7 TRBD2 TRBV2 TGTGCCAGCACTGAGGGGACTAGCGCCACCTACGAGCAGTACTTC CASTEGTSATYEQYF
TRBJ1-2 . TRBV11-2 TGTGCCAGCAGCCGGGACAAGAACTATGGCTACACCTTC CASSRDKNYGYTF
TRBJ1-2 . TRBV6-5 TGTGCCAGCAGTTACTCGAACAGGGCTGGCTACACCTTC CASSYSNRAGYTF
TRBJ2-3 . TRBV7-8 TGTGCCAGCAGCCTGACAGAGGATACGCAGTATTTT CASSLTEDTQYF
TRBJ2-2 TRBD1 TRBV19 TGTGCCAGTACCTCTGGACAGGGCGACACCGGGGAGCTGTTTTTT CASTSGQGDTGELFF
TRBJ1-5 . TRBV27 TGTGCCAGCAGTTTCCGCGGACAGCCCCAGCATTTT CASSFRGQPQHF
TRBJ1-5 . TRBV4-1 TGCGCCAGCAGCCAAGGGGGAGAAAATCAGCCCCAGCATTTT CASSQGGENQPQHF
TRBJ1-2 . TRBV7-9 TGTGCCAGCAGGGCTACGGGGGGGGCCTATGGCTACACCTTC CASRATGGAYGYTF
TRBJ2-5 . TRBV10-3 TGTGCCAGCAGTGGTGGAGGGGGGGGCGCGGGAGAGACCCAGTACTTC CASSGGGGGAGETQYF
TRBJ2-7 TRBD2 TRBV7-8 TGTGCCAGCAGCCCCATCGTCCCGCTAGCGGCAAGCTCCTACGAGCAGTACTTC CASSPIVPLAASSYEQYF
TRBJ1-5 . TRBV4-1 TGCGCCAGCAGCCAAGATCCGGGAGAGGGCAATCAGCCCCAGCATTTT CASSQDPGEGNQPQHF
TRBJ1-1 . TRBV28 TGTGCCAGCAGTTCGATTGACTCGAACACTGAAGCTTTCTTT CASSSIDSNTEAFF
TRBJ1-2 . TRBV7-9 TGTGCCAGCAGCTTGCCGGACAGTGAGTGGATCTATGGCTACACCTTC CASSLPDSEWIYGYTF
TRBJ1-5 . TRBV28 TGTGCCAGCAGTTCAGGGTTTCATCAGCCCCAGCATTTT CASSSGFHQPQHF
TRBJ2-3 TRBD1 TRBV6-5 TGTGCCAGCAGTTACGACGGGACAGGGGGCTCGCAGTATTTT CASSYDGTGGSQYF
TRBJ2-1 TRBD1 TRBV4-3 TGCGCCAGCAGCCAAGCCGGGACAGATAACAATGAGCAGTTCTTC CASSQAGTDNNEQFF
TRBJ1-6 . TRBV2 TGTGCCAGCAGTCTTCAGGGGATTGGATCACCCCTCCACTTT CASSLQGIGSPLHF
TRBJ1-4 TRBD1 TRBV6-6 TGTGCCAGCAGACCCGGACAGGGAGATGAAAAACTGTTTTTT CASRPGQGDEKLFF